This TCR beta chain was found in a study of response to subunit inactivated influenza vaccine. The CDR3 loop spans 17 amino acids. The germline CDR1 and CDR2 sequences are MGHRA and YSYEKL. Between the trimmed V and J ends, which lost 2 bases and 7 bases, there was a span of 21 bases. Findings and caveats of the study: It was the authors' suggestion that each seasonal influenza vaccination recruits few new T cells.

One entry per CDR3 protein, called by TCRdb with MiXCR from the RT-PCR reads. The repertoire holds roughly 150,000 distinct CDR3 sequences, approximately 11% seen once, with around 11% in the top ten. A few counts support this clonotype. Antigen specificity is unknown. The rearrangement uses TRBV4-1 and TRBJ1-5; D is perhaps TRBD1 (6 bases). The input for sequencing was non-naive T cells sorted from PBMCs, taken about 40 days after vaccination. The receptor's source is a man aged 50 to 60 who received an inactivated influenza vaccine. The CDR3 region has the DNA TGCGCCAGCAGCCAACTATCGGGGGGGCGTAGATTACAGCCCCAGCATTTT. Its translation: CASSQLSGGRRLQPQHF.